What follows is one T cell receptor (beta chain) and its context. This CDR3 contains 14 residues. Trimming stripped 1 base from V and 7 bases from J, with 10 bases between. Germline V gene data show CDR1 as MNHNS and CDR2 as SASEGT. The data are from a study of technical replicates of blood from several donors. Sequencing used immunoSEQ multiplex PCR; TCRdb keeps in-frame clones, though not all of them. The sample yields approximately 87,000 clones, approximately 95% seen once. This TCR was sampled from a human donor in good health. This chain joins TRBV6-1 and TRBJ2-2; D gene uncertain. The source material was T cells isolated from PBMCs. As DNA, the CDR3 is TGTGCCAGCAGTGAAGGTCAGGCCCACGGGGAGCTGTTTTTT. Translating it yields CASSEGQAHGELFF.